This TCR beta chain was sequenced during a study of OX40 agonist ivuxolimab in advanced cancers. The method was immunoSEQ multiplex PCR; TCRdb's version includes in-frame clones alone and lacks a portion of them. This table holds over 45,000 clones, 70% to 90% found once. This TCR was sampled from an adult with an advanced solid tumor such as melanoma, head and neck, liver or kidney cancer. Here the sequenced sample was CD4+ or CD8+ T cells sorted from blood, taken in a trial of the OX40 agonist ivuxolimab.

The CDR3 region is CASSLSGSAFNEQFF. The CDR3 coding sequence is TGTGCCAGCAGCTTAAGTGGGTCAGCCTTCAATGAGCAGTTCTTC. This chain links TRBV7-3 with TRBJ2-1, with unresolved D. The CDR3 sequence is 15 residues long. The V end was cut by 1 base, the J end by 6 bases, with 13 bases between. Germline V lookup: CDR1 SGHTA, CDR2 FQGTGA.